Presented here are 3 T cell receptor beta chains from one specimen sequenced in a study of T cells in Graves' hyperthyroidism and ophthalmopathy. The CDR3 regions of TCR beta were amplified from RNA transcripts. A set of HTBI primers served as the primers for a first-round RT-PCR of the TCR CDR3. TCRdb called the multiplex PCR reads again in MiXCR, with one record for every CDR3 protein. The table lists under 200,000 distinct CDR3 sequences, around 8.9% of them singletons, with 22% in the top ten. Sequences were obtained from blood. These receptors were obtained from a woman between 18 and 29 years old with Graves' hyperthyroidism that later progressed to Graves' ophthalmopathy.

Many counts were recorded for this clonotype. The V call is TRBV18, the J call TRBJ2-3; D might be TRBD2 (7 bases). The germline V gene has CDR1 KGHSH and CDR2 LQKENI. The CDR3 totals 16 residues. V lost 3 bases and J 1 base, leaving 14 bases between the germline ends. The CDR3 is CASSPPTGRGTDTQYF. The CDR3 bases are TGTGCCAGCTCACCGCCCACAGGGAGGGGCACAGATACGCAGTATTTT.

This clonotype was seen many times. The chain uses TRBV24-1 and TRBJ1-1; weak D call: TRBD1 (6 bases). This CDR3 is 15 amino acids long. Germline values: CDR1 KGHDR, CDR2 SFDVKD. Trimming took 2 bases from V and 1 from J, leaving 10 bases between them. The CDR3 sequence is CATSDSGTSNTEAFF. The CDR3 bases are TGTGCCACCAGTGATTCCGGGACATCGAACACTGAAGCTTTCTTT.

The chain carries TRBV5-4 and TRBJ1-1; a possible D gene is TRBD1 (5 bases). V was trimmed by 5 bases and J by 0 bases, leaving 11 bases between them. The CDR3 length is 14 residues. Germline V lookup: CDR1 SGHNT, CDR2 YYREEE (reference sequence). CDR3: CASRPDSLNTEAFF. CDR3 DNA: TGTGCCAGCAGACCCGACAGCCTGAACACTGAAGCTTTCTTT.